The clone carrying this T cell receptor (beta chain) was seen once. The antigen remains unidentified. The data were obtained in a study of shared clonotypes between healthy human individuals. Healthy and HIV-negative, the adult donors had no recent acute infections or vaccinations. The authors split each subset's genomic DNA evenly across several immunoSEQ plates. Repertoires were generated with immunoSEQ multiplex PCR, while TCRdb's copy carries only in-frame clones and drops some. Here the sample spans approximately 1.5 million clones, approximately 98.5% being singletons. V was trimmed by 4 bases and J by 0 bases, leaving 18 bases between them. The germline gives CDR1 SGHRS, CDR2 YFSETQ. The CDR3 consists of 17 residues. General study points: Collection of samples was limited to blood; tissue repertoires likely differ. Only a few donors were included, so the genetic and exposure-history diversity represented was limited.

The specimen was naive CD4+ T cells sorted from blood. The subset here: CD45RA+ positively selected. The TCR sequence derives from a man aged 30-40 years in good health. This chain links TRBV5-1 with TRBJ2-3; D assignment may be TRBD1 or TRBD2 (6 bases each). The CDR3 region has the DNA TGCGCCAGCAGCCGGGGGCAGGGTACTACTAGCACAGATACGCAGTATTTT. This sequence encodes CASSRGQGTTSTDTQYF.